The entry that follows covers one T cell receptor (beta chain) sequence. Its antigen is unidentified. This sample stems from a study of cytomegalovirus exposure and HLA in healthy donors. V lost 1 base to trimming and J lost 0 bases; unmatched junction nucleotides: 10. CDR1 SGDLS and CDR2 YYNGEE come from the germline V gene. The length of the CDR3 is 19 residues. The protocol was immunoSEQ multiplex PCR, while the TCRdb copy is restricted to in-frame clones and leaves out a portion. The table has more than 300,000 clones, 80% to 90% seen once; the top ten hold 0.65% to 0.85%. Study results and caveats: Many donors carried some public TCRs, although rarity characterized most TCR sequences. Cytomegalovirus association was assigned to 150 to 200 TCR beta chains.

This TCR was sampled from a woman aged 18-29 years in good health and CMV-seronegative. Sequencing used PBMCs. The chain carries TRBV9 and TRBJ2-1, with TRBD2 identical over 10 bases. CDR3 region: CASSVRATSGYPSYNEQFF. CDR3 bases: TGTGCCAGCAGCGTAAGGGCGACTAGCGGGTACCCCTCCTACAATGAGCAGTTCTTC.